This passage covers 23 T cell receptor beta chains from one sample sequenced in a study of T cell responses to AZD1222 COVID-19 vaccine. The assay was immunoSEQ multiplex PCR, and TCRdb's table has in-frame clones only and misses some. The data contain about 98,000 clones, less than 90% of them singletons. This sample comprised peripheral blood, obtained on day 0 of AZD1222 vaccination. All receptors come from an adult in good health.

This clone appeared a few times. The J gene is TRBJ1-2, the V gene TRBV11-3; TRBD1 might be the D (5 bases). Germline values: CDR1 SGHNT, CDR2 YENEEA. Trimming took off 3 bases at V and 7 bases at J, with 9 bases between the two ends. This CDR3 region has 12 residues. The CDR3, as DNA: TGTGCCAGCAGCTTGACAGAGACTGGCTACACCTTC. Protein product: CASSLTETGYTF. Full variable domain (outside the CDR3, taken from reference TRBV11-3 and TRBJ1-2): EAGVVQSPRYKIIEKKQPVAFWCNPISGHNTLYWYLQNLGQGPELLIRYENEEAVDDSQLPKDRFSAERLKGVDSTLKIQPAELGDSAVYLCASSLTETGYTFGSGTRLTVV.

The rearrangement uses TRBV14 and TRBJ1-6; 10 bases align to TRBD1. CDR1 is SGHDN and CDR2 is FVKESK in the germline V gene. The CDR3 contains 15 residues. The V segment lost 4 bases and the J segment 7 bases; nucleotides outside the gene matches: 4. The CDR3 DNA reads TGTGCCAGCAGCCGAGAGACAGGGGGCAATTCACCCCTCCACTTT. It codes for CASSRETGGNSPLHF. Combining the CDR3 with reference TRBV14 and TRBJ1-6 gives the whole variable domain EAGVTQFPSHSVIEKGQTVTLRCDPISGHDNLYWYRRVMGKEIKFLLHFVKESKQDESGMPNNRFLAERTGGTYSTLKVQPAELEDSGVYFCASSRETGGNSPLHFGNGTRLTVT.

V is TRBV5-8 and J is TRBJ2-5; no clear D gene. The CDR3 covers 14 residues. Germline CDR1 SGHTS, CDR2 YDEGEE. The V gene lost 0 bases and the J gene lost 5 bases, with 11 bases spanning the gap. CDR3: CASSLARSRETQYF. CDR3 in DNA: TGTGCCAGCAGCTTGGCCAGGAGTAGGGAGACCCAGTACTTC.

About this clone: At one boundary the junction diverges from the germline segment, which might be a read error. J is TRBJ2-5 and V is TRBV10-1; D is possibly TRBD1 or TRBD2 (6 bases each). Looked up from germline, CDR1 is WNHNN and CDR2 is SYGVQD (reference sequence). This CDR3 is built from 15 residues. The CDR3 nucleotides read TGCGCCAGCTGTGAGTCGGGGCCGGGGGCCGGGACCCAGTACTTC. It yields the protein CASCESGPGAGTQYF.

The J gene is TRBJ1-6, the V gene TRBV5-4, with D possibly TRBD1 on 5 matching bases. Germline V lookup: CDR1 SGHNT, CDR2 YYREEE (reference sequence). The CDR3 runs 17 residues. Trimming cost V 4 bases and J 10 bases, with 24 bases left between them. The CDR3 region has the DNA TGTGCCAGCAGCCTAAGGACTTCGGGACCGCGAGGATCACCCCTCCACTTT. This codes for CASSLRTSGPRGSPLHF.

CDR3 amino acids: CASSLGDSFTMSTEAFF. The CDR3 DNA reads as TGCGCCAGCAGCTTGGGGGACAGCTTTACCATGTCCACTGAAGCTTTCTTT. The chain is built from TRBV5-1 and TRBJ1-1; 7 nucleotides match TRBD1. The CDR3 runs 17 residues. Germline assignment: CDR1 SGHRS and CDR2 YFSETQ. V shed 0 bases and J 4 bases; nucleotides not matched to a gene: 12.

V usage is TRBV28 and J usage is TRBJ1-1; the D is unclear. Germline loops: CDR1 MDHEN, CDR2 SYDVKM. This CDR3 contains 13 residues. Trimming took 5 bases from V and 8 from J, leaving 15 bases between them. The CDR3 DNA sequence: TGTGCCAGCAGTCAAGGGTACACAAGAGAAGCTTTCTTT. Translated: CASSQGYTREAFF.

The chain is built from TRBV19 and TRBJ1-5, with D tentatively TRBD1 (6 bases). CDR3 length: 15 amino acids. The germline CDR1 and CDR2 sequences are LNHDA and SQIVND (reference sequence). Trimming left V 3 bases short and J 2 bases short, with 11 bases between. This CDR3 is CASSIQTGGNQPQHF. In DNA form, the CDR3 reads TGTGCCAGTAGTATTCAGACAGGCGGCAATCAGCCCCAGCATTTT.

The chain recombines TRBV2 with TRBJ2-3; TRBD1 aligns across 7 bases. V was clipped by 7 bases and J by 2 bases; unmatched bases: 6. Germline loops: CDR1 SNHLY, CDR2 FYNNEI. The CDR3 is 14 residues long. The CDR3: CASTTGDFTDTQYF. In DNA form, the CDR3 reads TGTGCCAGCACAACAGGGGATTTCACAGATACGCAGTATTTT.

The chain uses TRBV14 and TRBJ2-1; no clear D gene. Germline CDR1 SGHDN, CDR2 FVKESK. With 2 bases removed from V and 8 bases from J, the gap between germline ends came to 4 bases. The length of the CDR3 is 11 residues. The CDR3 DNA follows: TGTGCCAGCAGCCAATCACATGAGCAGTTCTTC. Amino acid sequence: CASSQSHEQFF.

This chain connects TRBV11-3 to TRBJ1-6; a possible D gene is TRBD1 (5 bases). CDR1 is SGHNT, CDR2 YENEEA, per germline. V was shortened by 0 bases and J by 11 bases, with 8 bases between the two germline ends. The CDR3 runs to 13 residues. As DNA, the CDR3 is TGTGCCAGCAGCTTAGATCAGGGAGCACCCCTCCACTTT. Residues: CASSLDQGAPLHF.

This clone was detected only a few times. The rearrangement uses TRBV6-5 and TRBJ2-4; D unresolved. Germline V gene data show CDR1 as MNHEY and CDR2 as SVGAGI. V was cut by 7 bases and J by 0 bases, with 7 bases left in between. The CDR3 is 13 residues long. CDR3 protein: CASTGIAKNIQYF. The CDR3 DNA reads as TGTGCCAGCACTGGGATAGCCAAAAACATTCAGTACTTC.

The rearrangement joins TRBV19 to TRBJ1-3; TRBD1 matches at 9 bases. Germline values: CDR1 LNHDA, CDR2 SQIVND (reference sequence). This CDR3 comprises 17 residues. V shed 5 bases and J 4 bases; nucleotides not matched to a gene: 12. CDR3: CASSPTGGLFGGNTIYF. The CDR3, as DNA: TGTGCCAGTAGTCCGACAGGGGGTCTCTTCGGCGGAAACACCATATATTTT. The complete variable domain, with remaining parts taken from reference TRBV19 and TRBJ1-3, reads DGGITQSPKYLFRKEGQNVTLSCEQNLNHDAMYWYRQDPGQGLRLIYYSQIVNDFQKGDIAEGYSVSREKKESFPLTVTSAQKNPTAFYLCASSPTGGLFGGNTIYFGEGSWLTVV.

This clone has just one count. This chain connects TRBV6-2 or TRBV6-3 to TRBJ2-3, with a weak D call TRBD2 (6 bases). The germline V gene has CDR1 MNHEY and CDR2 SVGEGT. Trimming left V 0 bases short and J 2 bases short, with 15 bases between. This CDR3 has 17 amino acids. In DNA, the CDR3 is TGTGCCAGCAGTTACTCGGAGCCTCGGGGGAACACAGATACGCAGTATTTT. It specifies CASSYSEPRGNTDTQYF.

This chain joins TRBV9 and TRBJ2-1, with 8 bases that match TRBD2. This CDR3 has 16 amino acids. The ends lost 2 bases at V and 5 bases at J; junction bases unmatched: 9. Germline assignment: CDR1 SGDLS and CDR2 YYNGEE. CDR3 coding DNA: TGTGCCAGCAGCGTCAATGCGCGGGGGGCAAACAATGAGCAGTTCTTC. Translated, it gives CASSVNARGANNEQFF. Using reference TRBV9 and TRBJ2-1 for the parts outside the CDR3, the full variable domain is DSGVTQTPKHLITATGQRVTLRCSPRSGDLSVYWYQQSLDQGLQFLIQYYNGEERAKGNILERFSAQQFPDLHSELNLSSLELGDSALYFCASSVNARGANNEQFFGPGTRLTVL.

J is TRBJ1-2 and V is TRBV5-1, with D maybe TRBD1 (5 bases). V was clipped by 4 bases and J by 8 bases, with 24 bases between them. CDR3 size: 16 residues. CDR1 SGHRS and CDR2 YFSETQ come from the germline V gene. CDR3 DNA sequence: TGCGCCAGCAGCCCGGGCGCCAGGGAAGGCTCTCAAGGCTACACCTTC. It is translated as CASSPGAREGSQGYTF.

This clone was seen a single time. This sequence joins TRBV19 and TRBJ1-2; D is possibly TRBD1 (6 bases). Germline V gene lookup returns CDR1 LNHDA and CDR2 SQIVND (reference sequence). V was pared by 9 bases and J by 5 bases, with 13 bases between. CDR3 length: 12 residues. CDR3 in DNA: TGTGCCAGCCTAGGGGGAGGGTATGGCTACACCTTC. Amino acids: CASLGGGYGYTF.

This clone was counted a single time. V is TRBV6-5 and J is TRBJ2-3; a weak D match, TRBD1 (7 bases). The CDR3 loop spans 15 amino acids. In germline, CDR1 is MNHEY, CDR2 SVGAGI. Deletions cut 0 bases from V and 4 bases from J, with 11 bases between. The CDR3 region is CASSYSGRGADTQYF. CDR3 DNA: TGTGCCAGCAGTTACTCAGGCAGGGGGGCAGATACGCAGTATTTT.

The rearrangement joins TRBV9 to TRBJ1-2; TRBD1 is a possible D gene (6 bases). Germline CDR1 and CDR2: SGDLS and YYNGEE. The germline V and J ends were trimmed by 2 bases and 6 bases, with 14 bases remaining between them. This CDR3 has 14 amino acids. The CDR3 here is CASSVDRRRNGYTF. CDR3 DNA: TGTGCCAGCAGCGTTGACAGGAGGAGGAATGGCTACACCTTC.

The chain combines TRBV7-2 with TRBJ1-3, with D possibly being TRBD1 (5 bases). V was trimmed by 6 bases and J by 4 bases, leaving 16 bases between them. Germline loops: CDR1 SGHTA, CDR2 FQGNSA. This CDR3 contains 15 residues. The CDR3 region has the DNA TGTGCCAGCAGATCCCAGGGCTTTCGGGGAAACACCATATATTTT. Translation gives CASRSQGFRGNTIYF.

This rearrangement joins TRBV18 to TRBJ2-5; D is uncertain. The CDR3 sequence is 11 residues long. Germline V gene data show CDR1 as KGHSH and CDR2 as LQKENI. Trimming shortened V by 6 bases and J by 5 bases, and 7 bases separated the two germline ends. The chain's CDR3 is CASSPYETQYF. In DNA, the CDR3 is TGTGCCAGCTCGCCTTACGAGACCCAGTACTTC.

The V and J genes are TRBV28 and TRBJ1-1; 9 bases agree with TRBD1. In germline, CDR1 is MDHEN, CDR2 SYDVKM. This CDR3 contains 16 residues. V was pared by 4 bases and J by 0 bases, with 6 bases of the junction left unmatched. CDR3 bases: TGTGCCAGCAGTTCCGGGACAGGGAGGATGAACACTGAAGCTTTCTTT. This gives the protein CASSSGTGRMNTEAFF.

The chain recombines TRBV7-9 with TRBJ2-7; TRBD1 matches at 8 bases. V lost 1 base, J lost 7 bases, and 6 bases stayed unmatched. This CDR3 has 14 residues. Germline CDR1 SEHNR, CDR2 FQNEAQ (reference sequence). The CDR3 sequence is CASSLGTGKKEQYF. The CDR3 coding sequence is TGTGCCAGCAGCTTAGGGACAGGGAAAAAGGAGCAGTACTTC.